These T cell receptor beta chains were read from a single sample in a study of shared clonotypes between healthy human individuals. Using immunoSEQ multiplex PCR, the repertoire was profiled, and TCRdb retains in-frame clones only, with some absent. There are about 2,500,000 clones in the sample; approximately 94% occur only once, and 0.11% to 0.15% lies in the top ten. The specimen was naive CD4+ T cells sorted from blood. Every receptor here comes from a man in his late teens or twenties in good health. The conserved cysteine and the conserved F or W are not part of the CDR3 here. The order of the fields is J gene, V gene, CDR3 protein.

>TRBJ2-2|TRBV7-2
ASSFLGSGELF
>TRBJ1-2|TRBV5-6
ASSLEQRYGYT
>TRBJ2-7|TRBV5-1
ASSAGTVSSYEQY
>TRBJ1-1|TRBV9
ASSAQGAWTEAF
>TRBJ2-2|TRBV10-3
AIGGQNTGELF
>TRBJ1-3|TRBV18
ASSPTVPGNTIY
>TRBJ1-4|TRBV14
ASSHEAPAWEKLF
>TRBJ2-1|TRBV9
ASSVALDLRRNEQF
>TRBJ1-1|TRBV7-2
ASSPAVSANTEAF
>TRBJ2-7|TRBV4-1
ASSQDQSSYEQY
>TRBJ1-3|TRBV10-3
AISEKAGGNTIY
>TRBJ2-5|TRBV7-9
ASSFTYETQY
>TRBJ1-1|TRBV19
ASSNRQATNTEAF
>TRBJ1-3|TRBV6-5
ASSYSKDNSGNTIY
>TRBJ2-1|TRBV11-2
ASSPGLAGFDEQF
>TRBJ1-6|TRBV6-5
ASSYSDYNSPLH
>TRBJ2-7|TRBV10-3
ATHPGGAVVEQY
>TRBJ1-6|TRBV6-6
ASSYGGAPLH
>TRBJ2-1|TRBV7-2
ASSLDRGSYNEQF
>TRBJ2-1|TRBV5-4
ASSLVAGNNEQF
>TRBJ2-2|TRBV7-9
ASSSIQWGGGGELF
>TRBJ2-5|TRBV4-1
ASSPPGETQY
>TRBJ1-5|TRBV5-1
ASSLSSGRNQPQH
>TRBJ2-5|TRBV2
ASSEFFPREETQY
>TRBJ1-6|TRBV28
ASSLMGTGSPPLH
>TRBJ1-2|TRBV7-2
ASSSGGARYGYT